This is a list of T cell receptor beta chains from one sample in a study of T cells after yellow fever vaccination. TCRdb analysed the 5' RACE reads with MiXCR anew, one entry per CDR3 protein. The sample has 15,000 or so distinct CDR3 sequences, more than 7% seen once. Here the sequenced sample was PBMCs, either bulk or a sorted T-cell subset (CD4+, CD8+, memory, or dextramer-sorted; not recorded which), taken on the day of the yellow fever booster vaccination. The receptors shown here come from a man aged 18 to 29 who received the YFV17D yellow fever vaccine. Both conserved end residues are part of each CDR3. A D gene is named only where the DNA matches it firmly. Sizes are listed as once, few, many or a size class.

V gene,clone size,D gene,J gene,CDR3 protein,CDR3 DNA
TRBV29-1,many,.,TRBJ2-1,CSVEGHGNNEQFF,TGCAGCGTTGAAGGTCACGGAAACAATGAGCAGTTCTTC
TRBV2,medium-sized,.,TRBJ2-6,CASRNLGANVLTF,TGTGCCAGCAGGAATCTTGGGGCCAACGTCCTGACTTTC
TRBV20-1,many,TRBD1,TRBJ1-5,CSATGQESQPQHF,TGCAGTGCTACCGGACAGGAAAGTCAGCCCCAGCATTTT
TRBV5-6,medium-sized,.,TRBJ1-1,CASRPDNRDTEAFF,TGTGCCAGCAGGCCAGACAACAGGGACACTGAAGCTTTCTTT
TRBV18,medium-sized,TRBD2,TRBJ2-5,CASSPRLAETQYF,TGTGCCAGCTCACCCCGACTAGCCGAGACCCAGTACTTC
TRBV4-3,many,TRBD1,TRBJ2-3,CASSQEVNRGQMTDTQYF,TGCGCCAGCAGTCAGGAAGTAAACAGGGGGCAGATGACAGATACGCAGTATTTT
TRBV6-5,many,TRBD2,TRBJ2-4,CASRKDVSVAGGIQYF,TGTGCCAGCAGAAAAGACGTAAGCGTGGCGGGAGGCATTCAGTACTTC
TRBV18,medium-sized,TRBD2,TRBJ2-7,CASSPQRGSDEQYF,TGTGCCAGCTCACCCCAGCGGGGTTCAGACGAGCAGTACTTC
TRBV5-1,few,.,TRBJ1-3,CASSLEGVRRSGNTIYF,TGCGCCAGCAGCTTGGAAGGGGTGCGCCGGTCTGGAAACACCATATATTTT
TRBV5-1,medium-sized,TRBD2,TRBJ2-2,CASSPFGTSGGGTGELFF,TGCGCCAGCAGCCCCTTCGGGACTAGCGGGGGAGGAACCGGGGAGCTGTTTTTT
TRBV19,many,TRBD2,TRBJ2-5,CASGTSFYQETQYF,TGTGCCAGTGGGACTAGCTTCTACCAAGAGACCCAGTACTTC
TRBV3-1,many,.,TRBJ1-1,CASSQFLGNTEAFF,TGTGCCAGCAGCCAATTCCTTGGGAACACTGAAGCTTTCTTT
TRBV5-1,medium-sized,TRBD1,TRBJ2-7,CASSFAGQGGNEQYF,TGCGCCAGCAGCTTCGCGGGACAGGGAGGAAACGAGCAGTACTTC
TRBV3-1,many,TRBD2,TRBJ2-5,CASSQVLAGLQETQYF,TGTGCCAGCAGCCAAGTCCTAGCGGGGTTGCAAGAGACCCAGTACTTC
TRBV4-3,many,TRBD2,TRBJ2-3,CASSQEEAGGLDTQYF,TGCGCCAGCAGCCAAGAGGAAGCGGGGGGTTTAGATACGCAGTATTTT